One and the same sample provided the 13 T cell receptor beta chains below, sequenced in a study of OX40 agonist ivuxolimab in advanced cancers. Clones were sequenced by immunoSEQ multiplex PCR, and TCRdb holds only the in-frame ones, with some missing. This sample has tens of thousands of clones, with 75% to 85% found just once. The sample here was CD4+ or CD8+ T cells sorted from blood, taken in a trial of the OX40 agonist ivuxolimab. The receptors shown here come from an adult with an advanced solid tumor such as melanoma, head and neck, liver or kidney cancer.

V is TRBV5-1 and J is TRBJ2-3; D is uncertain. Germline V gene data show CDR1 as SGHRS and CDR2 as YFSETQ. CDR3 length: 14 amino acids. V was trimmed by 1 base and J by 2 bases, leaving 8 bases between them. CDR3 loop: CASSLKGNTDTQYF. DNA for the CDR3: TGCGCCAGCAGCTTGAAGGGCAACACAGATACGCAGTATTTT.

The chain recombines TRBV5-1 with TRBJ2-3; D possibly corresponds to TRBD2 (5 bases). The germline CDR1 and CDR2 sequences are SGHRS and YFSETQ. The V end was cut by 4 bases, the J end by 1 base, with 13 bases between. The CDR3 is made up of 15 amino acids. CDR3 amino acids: CASSGRLLGTDTQYF. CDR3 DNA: TGCGCCAGCAGCGGGCGACTATTGGGCACAGATACGCAGTATTTT.

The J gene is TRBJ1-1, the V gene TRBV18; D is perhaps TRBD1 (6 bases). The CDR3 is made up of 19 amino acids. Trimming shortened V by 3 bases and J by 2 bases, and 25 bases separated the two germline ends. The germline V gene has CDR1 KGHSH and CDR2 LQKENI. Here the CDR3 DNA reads TGTGCCAGCTCACCTGGAGTTTTGGACAAGCAGGGGAGTAACACTGAAGCTTTCTTT. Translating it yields CASSPGVLDKQGSNTEAFF.

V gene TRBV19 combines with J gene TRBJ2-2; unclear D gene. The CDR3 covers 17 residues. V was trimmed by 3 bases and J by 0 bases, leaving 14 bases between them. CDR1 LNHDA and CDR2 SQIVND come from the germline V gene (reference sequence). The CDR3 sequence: CASSISKTAANTGELFF. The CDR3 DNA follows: TGTGCCAGTAGTATTTCGAAGACGGCAGCGAACACCGGGGAGCTGTTTTTT.

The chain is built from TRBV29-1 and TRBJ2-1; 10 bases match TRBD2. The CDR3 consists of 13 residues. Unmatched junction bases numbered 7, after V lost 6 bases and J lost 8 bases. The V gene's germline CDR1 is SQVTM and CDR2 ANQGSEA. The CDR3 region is CSVAGTSEDEQFF. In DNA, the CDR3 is TGCAGCGTCGCGGGGACTAGCGAGGATGAGCAGTTCTTC.

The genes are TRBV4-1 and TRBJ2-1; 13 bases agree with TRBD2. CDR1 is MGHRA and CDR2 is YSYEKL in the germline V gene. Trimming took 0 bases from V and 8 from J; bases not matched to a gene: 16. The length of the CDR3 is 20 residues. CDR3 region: CASSQDSATSGRLFKDEQFF. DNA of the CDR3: TGCGCCAGCAGCCAAGATTCAGCGACTAGCGGGAGGCTATTCAAAGATGAGCAGTTCTTC.

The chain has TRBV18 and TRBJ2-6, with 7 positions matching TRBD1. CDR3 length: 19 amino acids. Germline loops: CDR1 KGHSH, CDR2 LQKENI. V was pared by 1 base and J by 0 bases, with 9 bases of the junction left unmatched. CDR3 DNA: TGTGCCAGCTCACCACTCCGAGGGACAGAAAGCTCTGGGGCCAACGTCCTGACTTTC. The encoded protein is CASSPLRGTESSGANVLTF.

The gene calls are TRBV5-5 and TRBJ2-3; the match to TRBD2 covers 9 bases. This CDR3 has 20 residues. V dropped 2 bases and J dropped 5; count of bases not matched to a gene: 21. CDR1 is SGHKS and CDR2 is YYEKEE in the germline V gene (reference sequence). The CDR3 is CASSFFAGGIAGAIGDTQYF. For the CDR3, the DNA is TGTGCCAGCAGCTTCTTCGCGGGTGGGATAGCGGGGGCTATCGGAGATACGCAGTATTTT.

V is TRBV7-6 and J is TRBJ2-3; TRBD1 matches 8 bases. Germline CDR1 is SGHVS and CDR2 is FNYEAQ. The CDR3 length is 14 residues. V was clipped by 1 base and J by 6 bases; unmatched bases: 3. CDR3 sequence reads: CASSLGQGSDTQYF. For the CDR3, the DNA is TGTGCCAGCAGCTTAGGACAGGGGTCGGATACGCAGTATTTT.

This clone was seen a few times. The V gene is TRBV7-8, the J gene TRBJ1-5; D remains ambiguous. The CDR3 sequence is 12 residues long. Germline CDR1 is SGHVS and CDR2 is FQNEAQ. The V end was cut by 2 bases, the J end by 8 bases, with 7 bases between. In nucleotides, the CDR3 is TGTGCCAGCAGCTTATTGGCCGAGCCCCAGCATTTT. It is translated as CASSLLAEPQHF.

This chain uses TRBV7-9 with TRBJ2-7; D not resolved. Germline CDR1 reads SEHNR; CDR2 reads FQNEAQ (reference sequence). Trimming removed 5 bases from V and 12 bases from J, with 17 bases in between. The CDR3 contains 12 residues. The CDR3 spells CASSPSSAVAYF. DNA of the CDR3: TGTGCCAGCAGCCCCTCTTCGGCCGTAGCGTACTTC.

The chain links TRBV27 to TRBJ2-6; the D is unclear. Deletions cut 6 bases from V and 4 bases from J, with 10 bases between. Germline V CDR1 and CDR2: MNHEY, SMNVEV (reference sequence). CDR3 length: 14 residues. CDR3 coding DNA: TGTGCCAGCAGCCGGAACTCCGGGGCCAACGTCCTGACTTTC. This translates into CASSRNSGANVLTF.

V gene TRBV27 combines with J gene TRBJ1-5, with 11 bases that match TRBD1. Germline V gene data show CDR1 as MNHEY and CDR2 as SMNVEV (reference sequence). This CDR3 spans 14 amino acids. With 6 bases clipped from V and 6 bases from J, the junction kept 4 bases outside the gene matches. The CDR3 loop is CASRAGTGGQPQHF. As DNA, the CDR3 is TGTGCCAGCAGAGCCGGGACAGGGGGTCAGCCCCAGCATTTT.